The next 9 T cell receptor beta chains were all read from a single sample in a study of metastatic and nonmetastatic thyroid tumors (dated by TCRdb to about 2020). The library was generated by PCR. The sequencer was an Illumina HiSeq 4000. TCRdb reprocessing: public reads trimmed at Q25 with fastp, clones called with MiXCR, in-frame beta chains kept. For this sample there are tens of thousands of clones; roughly 36% appear just once. The ten largest clones take up 25% to 30% of the sample. Before undergoing thyroid surgery, none of the patients had been given any kind of treatment. Specimen: tumor tissue. The receptors originated from a female donor with papillary thyroid cancer or a benign thyroid nodule (not recorded which). Some clones in this sample may be carry-over from other donors' samples.

The chain combines TRBV10-3 with TRBJ2-1; 11 nucleotides agree with TRBD2. The ends lost 11 bases at V and 7 bases at J; junction bases unmatched: 13. Germline CDR1 is ENHRY and CDR2 is SYGVKD. The CDR3 spans 15 residues. The CDR3 is CASRGPSGRPNEQFF. The CDR3 coding sequence is TGTGCCTCCAGGGGGCCTAGCGGGAGGCCGAATGAGCAGTTCTTC.

This chain uses TRBV27 with TRBJ2-3; TRBD2 matches 15 bases. This CDR3 is built from 17 residues. The V and J ends lost 8 bases and 1 base, in that order; junction bases with no gene match: 7. Germline V gene lookup returns CDR1 MNHEY and CDR2 SMNVEV (reference sequence). CDR3 sequence reads: CASSGTSGGLGTDTQYF. CDR3 DNA: TGTGCCAGCTCCGGGACTAGCGGGGGGCTGGGCACAGATACGCAGTATTTT.

The chain recombines TRBV27 with TRBJ2-7, with D perhaps given as TRBD1 or TRBD2 (5 bases each). Trimming removed 11 bases at V and 1 base at J, with 18 bases between. Germline V lookup: CDR1 MNHEY, CDR2 SMNVEV (reference sequence). This CDR3 region has 14 residues. CDR3 in DNA: TGTGCCGGCACCCGGGATGGGGGTTCCTACGAGCAGTACTTC. It yields the protein CAGTRDGGSYEQYF.

This clone was observed a handful of times. DNA of the CDR3: TGTGCCAGCAGTTCCGACAGGGGGCTCAACGAGCAGTACTTC. It specifies CASSSDRGLNEQYF. The chain is built from TRBV27 and TRBJ2-7; the match to TRBD1 covers 10 bases. There are 14 residues in the CDR3. The V and J ends lost 4 bases and 5 bases, in that order; junction bases with no gene match: 5. Germline V gene sequence: CDR1 MNHEY, CDR2 SMNVEV (reference sequence).

This clone rates as large. The V call is TRBV6-5, the J call TRBJ1-2; 10 nucleotides match TRBD1. The germline CDR1 and CDR2 sequences are MNHEY and SVGAGI. Trimming at V came to 0 bases and at J to 4 bases, leaving 2 bases not matched to a gene. The CDR3 consists of 15 residues. The chain's CDR3 is CASSYSRTGGYGYTF. The CDR3 DNA is TGTGCCAGCAGTTACTCGCGGACAGGGGGCTATGGCTACACCTTC.

This clone turned up a few times. The V and J genes are TRBV24-1 and TRBJ2-1; D is ambiguous. CDR1 is KGHDR and CDR2 is SFDVKD in the germline V gene. V was shortened by 5 bases and J by 8 bases, with 9 bases between the two germline ends. The CDR3 runs 12 residues. The CDR3 protein is CATSASGYEQFF. The CDR3 DNA reads TGTGCCACCAGTGCGTCAGGCTATGAGCAGTTCTTC.

CDR3 in DNA: TGTGCCACCAGACCTACAGGGATCGGAAATTCACCCCTCCACTTT. This translates into CATRPTGIGNSPLHF. The V gene is TRBV15, the J gene TRBJ1-6; a weak D match, TRBD1 (6 bases). Germline assignment: CDR1 LNHNV and CDR2 YYDKDF (reference sequence). The germline V and J ends were trimmed by 6 bases and 7 bases, with 16 bases remaining between them. The length of the CDR3 is 15 residues.

The chain couples TRBV5-6 to TRBJ1-1; D might be TRBD1 (5 bases). Trimming stripped 0 bases from V and 1 base from J, with 13 bases between. The germline V gene has CDR1 SGHDT and CDR2 YYEEEE. The CDR3 runs 16 residues. CDR3 nucleotide sequence: TGTGCCAGCAGCTTGGATTGGGGCAGTTCGAACACTGAAGCTTTCTTT. Translated: CASSLDWGSSNTEAFF.

The chain uses TRBV20-1 and TRBJ2-5; 15 bases agree with TRBD2. V lost 4 bases, J lost 5 bases, and 8 bases stayed unmatched. Per the germline V gene, CDR1 is DFQATT and CDR2 is SNEGSKA (reference sequence). The CDR3 consists of 16 residues. CDR3 bases: TGCAGTGCTACCCGGACTAGCGGGGGGGCCCCGGAGACCCAGTACTTC. It translates to CSATRTSGGAPETQYF.